This TCR beta chain was recorded in a study of blood T cell repertoires in COVID-19. Whole-study context: Researchers got acute and convalescent COVID-19 samples from the United States, Italy and Spain. Sources were T cells, B-cell-depleted T cells, or PBMCs; the material itself was cDNA or gDNA.

Authors' processing steps: Cell counts per sample came from amplifying reference gene primers. TCRdb's copy holds only in-frame clones and misses some; the assay was immunoSEQ multiplex PCR. V and J calls and clone size follow that table, whereas D and trimming were derived from the DNA. Found here are about 440,000 clones, 88% of them singletons; the top ten hold 10% to 15%. Enrolled during active infection, Seattle patients were then followed longitudinally. This CDR3 is 12 amino acids long. V shed 4 bases and J 7 bases; nucleotides not matched to a gene: 4. From germline, CDR1 is SGHDT and CDR2 YYEEEE.

This chain links TRBV5-6 with TRBJ1-2; 7 nucleotides match TRBD1. Sequencing was done on a sample of peripheral blood. The sequence derives from a woman aged 45-60 years with COVID-19, enrolled during active disease. The CDR3 is CASSPDRAGYTF. The CDR3 nucleotides read TGTGCCAGCAGCCCCGACAGGGCTGGCTACACCTTC. The full variable domain, its missing parts supplied by reference TRBV5-6 and TRBJ1-2, is DAGVTQSPTHLIKTRGQQVTLRCSPKSGHDTVSWYQQALGQGPQFIFQYYEEEERQRGNFPDRFSGHQFPNYSSELNVNALLLGDSALYLCASSPDRAGYTFGSGTRLTVV.